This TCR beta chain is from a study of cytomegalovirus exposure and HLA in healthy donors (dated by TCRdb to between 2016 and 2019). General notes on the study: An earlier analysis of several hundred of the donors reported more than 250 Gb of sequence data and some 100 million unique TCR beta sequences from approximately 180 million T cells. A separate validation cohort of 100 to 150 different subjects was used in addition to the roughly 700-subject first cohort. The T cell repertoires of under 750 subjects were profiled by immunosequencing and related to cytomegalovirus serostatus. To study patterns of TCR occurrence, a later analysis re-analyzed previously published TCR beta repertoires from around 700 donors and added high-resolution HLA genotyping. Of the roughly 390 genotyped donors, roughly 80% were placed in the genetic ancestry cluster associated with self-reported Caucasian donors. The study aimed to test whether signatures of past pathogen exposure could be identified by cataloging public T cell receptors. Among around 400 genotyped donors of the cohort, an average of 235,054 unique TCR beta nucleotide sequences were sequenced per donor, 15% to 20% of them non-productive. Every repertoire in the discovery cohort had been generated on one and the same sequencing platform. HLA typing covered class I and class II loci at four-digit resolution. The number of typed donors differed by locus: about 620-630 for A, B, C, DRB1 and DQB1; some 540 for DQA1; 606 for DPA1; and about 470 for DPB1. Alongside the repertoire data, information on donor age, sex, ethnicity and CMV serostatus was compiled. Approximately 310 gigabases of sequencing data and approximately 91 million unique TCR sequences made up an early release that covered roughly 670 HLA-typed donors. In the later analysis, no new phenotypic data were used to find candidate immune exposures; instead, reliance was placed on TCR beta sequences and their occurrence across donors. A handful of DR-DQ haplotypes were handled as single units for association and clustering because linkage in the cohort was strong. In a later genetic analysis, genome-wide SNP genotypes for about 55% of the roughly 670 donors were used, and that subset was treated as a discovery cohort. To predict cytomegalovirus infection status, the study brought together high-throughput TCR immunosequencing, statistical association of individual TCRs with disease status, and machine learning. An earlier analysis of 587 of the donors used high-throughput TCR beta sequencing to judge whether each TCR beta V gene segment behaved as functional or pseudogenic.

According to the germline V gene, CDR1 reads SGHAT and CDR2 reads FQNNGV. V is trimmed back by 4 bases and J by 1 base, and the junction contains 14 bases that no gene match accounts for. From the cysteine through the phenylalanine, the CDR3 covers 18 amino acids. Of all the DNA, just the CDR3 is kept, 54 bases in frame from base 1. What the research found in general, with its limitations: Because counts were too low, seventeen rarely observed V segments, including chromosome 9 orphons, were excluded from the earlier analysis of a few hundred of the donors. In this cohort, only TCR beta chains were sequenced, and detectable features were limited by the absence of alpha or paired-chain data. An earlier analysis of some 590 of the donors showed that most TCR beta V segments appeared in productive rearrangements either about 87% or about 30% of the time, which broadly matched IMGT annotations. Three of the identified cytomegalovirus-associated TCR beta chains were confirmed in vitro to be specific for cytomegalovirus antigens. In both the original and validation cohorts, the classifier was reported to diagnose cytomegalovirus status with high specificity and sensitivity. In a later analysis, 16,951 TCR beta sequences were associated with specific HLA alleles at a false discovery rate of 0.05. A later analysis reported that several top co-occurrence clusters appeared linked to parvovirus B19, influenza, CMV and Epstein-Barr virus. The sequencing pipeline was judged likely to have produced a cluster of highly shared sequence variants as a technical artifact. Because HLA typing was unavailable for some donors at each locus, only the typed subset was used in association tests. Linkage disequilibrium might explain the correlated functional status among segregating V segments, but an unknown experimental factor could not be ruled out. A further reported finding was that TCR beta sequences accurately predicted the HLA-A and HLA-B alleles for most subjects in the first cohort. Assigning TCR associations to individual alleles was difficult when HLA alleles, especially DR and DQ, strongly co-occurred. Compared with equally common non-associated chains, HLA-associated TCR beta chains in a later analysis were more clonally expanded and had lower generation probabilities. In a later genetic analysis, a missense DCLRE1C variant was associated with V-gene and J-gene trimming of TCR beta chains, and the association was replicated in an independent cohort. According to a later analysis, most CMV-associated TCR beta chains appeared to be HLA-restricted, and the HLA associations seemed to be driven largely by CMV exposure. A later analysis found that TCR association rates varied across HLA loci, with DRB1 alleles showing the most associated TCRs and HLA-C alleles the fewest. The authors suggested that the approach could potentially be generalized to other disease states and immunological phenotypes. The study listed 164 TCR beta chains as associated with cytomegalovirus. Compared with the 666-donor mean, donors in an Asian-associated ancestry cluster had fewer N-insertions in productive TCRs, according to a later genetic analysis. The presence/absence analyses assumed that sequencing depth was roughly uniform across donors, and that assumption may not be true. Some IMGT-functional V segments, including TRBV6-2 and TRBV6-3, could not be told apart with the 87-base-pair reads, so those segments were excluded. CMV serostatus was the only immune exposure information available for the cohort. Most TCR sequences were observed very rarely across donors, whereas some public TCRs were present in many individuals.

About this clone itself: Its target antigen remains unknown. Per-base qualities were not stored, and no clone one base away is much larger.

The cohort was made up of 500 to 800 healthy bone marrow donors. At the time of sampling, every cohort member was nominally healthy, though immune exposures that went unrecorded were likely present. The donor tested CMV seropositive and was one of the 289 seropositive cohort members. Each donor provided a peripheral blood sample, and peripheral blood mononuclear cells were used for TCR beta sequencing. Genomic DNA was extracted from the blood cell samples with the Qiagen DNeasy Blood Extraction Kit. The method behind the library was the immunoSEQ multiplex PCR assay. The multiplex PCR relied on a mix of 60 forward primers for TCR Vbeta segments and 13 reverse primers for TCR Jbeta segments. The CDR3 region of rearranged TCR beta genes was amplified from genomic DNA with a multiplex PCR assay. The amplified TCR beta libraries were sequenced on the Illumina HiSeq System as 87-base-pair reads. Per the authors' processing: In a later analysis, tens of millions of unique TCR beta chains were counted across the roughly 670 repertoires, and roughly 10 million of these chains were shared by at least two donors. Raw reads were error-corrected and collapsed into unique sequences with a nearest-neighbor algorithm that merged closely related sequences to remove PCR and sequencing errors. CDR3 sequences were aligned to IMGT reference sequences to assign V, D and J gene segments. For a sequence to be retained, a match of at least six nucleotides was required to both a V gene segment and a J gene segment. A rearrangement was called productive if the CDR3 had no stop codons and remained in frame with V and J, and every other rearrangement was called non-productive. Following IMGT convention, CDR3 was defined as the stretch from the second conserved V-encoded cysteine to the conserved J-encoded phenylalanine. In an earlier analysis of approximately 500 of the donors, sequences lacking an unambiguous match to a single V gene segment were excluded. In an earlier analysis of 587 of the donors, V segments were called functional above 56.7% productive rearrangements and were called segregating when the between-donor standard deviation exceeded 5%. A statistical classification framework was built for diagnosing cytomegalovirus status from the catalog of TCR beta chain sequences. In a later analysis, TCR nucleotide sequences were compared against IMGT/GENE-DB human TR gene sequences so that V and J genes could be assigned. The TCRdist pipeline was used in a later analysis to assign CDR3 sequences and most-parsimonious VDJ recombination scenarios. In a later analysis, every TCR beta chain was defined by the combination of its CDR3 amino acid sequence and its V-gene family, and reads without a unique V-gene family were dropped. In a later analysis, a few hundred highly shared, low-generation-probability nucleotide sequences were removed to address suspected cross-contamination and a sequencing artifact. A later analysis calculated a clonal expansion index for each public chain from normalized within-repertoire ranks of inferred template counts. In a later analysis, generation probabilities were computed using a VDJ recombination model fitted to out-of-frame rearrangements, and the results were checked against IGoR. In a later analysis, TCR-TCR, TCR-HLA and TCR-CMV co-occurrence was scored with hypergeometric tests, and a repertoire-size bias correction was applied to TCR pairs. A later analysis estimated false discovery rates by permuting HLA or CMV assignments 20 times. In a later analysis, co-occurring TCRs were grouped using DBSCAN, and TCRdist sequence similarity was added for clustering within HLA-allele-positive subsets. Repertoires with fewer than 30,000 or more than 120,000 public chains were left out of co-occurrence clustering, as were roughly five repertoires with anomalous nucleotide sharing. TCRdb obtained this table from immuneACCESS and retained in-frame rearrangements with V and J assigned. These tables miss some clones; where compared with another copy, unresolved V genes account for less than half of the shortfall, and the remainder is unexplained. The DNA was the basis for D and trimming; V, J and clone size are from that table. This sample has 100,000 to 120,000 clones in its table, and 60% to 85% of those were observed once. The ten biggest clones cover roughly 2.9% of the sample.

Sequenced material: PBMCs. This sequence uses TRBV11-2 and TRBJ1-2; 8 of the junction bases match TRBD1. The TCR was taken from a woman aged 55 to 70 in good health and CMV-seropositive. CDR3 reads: CASSSIRDRTRNNYGYTF. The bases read TGTGCCAGCAGCTCAATCCGGGACAGGACTAGAAATAACTATGGCTACACCTTC.